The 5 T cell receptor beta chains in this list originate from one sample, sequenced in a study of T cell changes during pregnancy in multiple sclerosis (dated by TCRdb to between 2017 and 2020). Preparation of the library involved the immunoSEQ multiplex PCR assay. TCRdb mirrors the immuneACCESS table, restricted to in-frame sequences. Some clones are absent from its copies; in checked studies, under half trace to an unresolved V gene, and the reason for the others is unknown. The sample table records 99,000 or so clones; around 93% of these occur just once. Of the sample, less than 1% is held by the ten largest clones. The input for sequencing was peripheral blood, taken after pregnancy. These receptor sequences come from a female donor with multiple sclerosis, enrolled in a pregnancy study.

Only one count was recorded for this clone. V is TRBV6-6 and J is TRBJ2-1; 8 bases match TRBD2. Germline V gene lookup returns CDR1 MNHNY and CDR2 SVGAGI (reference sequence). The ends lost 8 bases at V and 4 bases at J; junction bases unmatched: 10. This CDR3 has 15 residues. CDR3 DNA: TGTGCCAGCCTAGAGCGTAGCGGGACTTACAATGAGCAGTTCTTC. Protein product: CASLERSGTYNEQFF.

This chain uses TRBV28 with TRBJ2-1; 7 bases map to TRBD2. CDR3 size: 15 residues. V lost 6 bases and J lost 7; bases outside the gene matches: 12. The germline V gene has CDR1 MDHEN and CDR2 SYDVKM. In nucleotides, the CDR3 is TGTGCCAGCAGCAACCCTACCCCGGGACTAAATGAGCAGTTCTTC. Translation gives CASSNPTPGLNEQFF.

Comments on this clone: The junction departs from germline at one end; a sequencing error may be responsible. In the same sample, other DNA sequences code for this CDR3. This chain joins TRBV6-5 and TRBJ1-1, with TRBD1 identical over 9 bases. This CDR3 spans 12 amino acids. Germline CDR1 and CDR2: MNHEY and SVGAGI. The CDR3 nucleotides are TGTGCCAGCAGAAGGACAGGGGCTGAGGCTTTCTTT. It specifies CASRRTGAEAFF.

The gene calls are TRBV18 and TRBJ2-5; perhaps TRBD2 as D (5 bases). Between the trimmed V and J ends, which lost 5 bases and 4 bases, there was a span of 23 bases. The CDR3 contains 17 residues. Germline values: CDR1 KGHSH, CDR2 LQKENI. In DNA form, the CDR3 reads TGTGCCAGCTCAAATTCTAAGCCGGGAAAGATAGGAGAGACCCAGTACTTC. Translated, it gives CASSNSKPGKIGETQYF.

The chain's CDR3 is CASSSDTRDAYNEQFF. The CDR3 bases are TGTGCCAGCAGCTCAGACACTAGAGATGCCTACAATGAGCAGTTCTTC. The V gene is TRBV27, the J gene TRBJ2-1; D possibly corresponds to TRBD2 (5 bases). Germline loops: CDR1 MNHEY, CDR2 SMNVEV (reference sequence). Trimming took off 6 bases at V and 2 bases at J, with 17 bases between the two ends. The length of the CDR3 is 16 residues.